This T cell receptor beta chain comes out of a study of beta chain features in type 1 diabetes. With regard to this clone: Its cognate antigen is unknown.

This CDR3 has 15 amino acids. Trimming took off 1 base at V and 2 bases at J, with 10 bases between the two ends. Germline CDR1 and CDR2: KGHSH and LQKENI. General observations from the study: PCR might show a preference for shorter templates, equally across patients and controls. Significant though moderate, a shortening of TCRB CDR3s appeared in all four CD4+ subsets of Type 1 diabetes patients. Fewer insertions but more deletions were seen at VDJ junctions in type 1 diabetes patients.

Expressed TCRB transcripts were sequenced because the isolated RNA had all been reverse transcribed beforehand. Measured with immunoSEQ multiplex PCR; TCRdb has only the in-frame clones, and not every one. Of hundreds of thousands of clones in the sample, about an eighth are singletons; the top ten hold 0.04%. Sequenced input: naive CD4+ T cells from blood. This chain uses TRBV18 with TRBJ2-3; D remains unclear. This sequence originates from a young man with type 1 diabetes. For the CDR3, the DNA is TGTGCCAGCTCACCACGCCGATCTAACACAGATACGCAGTATTTT. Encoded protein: CASSPRRSNTDTQYF.